What follows are 11 T cell receptor beta chains derived from one specimen sequenced in a study of response to subunit inactivated influenza vaccine (dated by TCRdb to between 2018 and 2020). Libraries came from RT-PCR. TCRdb names Illumina HiSeq 2500 as the instrument used. TCRdb passed the public sequencing reads through fastp at Q25 and MiXCR, retaining productive beta sequences. Rows merge per CDR3 protein into single entries with the most common DNA and genes. Present in this sample are 550,000 to 600,000 distinct CDR3 sequences, 12% of which were seen just once. The ten largest clones capture 9.5% to 13% of the sample. The sample consisted of PBMCs from blood, taken on the day of vaccination. These receptors all come from a man in his fifties or sixties who received an inactivated influenza vaccine. Donor details come from another sample of the same person, matched by shared clones.

This clonotype was counted only a few times. V usage is TRBV12-3 or TRBV12-4 and J usage is TRBJ1-2; D gene uncertain. The CDR3 sequence is 12 residues long. The V gene lost 3 bases and the J gene lost 13 bases, with 15 bases spanning the gap. The CDR3 region is CASSFQPPGITF. CDR3 DNA sequence: TGTGCCAGCAGTTTCCAACCACCCGGGATCACCTTC.

V gene TRBV7-6 combines with J gene TRBJ2-1, with 11 bases lining up with TRBD2. CDR1 and CDR2 from the germline V gene are SGHVS and FNYEAQ. The CDR3 has 19 residues. With V trimmed by 4 bases and J by 2 bases, 13 bases remained unmatched. The CDR3 region is CASSSRTSGSYLTYNEQFF. DNA of the CDR3: TGTGCCAGCAGCTCCCGCACTAGCGGGAGTTACTTAACCTACAATGAGCAGTTCTTC.

This chain uses TRBV29-1 with TRBJ1-1, with 9 bases lining up with TRBD1. Germline-derived CDR1 and CDR2 are SQVTM and ANQGSEA. Trimming cost V 7 bases and J 5 bases; bases outside gene matches: 14. This CDR3 is built from 15 residues. Written as DNA, the CDR3 is TGCAGCGCTCGACAGGGGGGGGCGCGGGGGACTGAAGCTTTCTTT. The encoded protein is CSARQGGARGTEAFF.

The chain couples TRBV5-1 to TRBJ1-1; TRBD1 matches at 11 bases. CDR1 is SGHRS, CDR2 YFSETQ, per germline. V lost 5 bases, J lost 5 bases, and 11 bases stayed unmatched. This CDR3 has 16 residues. The CDR3 nucleotides read TGCGCCAGCAGTGTACTGGGACAGGGGGGACAAACTGAAGCTTTCTTT. Protein sequence: CASSVLGQGGQTEAFF.

This clonotype was counted ten times or more. V and J are TRBV7-2 and TRBJ2-6; D is unresolved. The CDR3 extends over 16 amino acids. In germline, CDR1 is SGHTA, CDR2 FQGNSA. V dropped 5 bases and J dropped 0 bases, with 11 bases sitting between them. The CDR3 DNA reads TGTGCCAGCAGCGTAGGACGGTACTCTGGGGCCAACGTCCTGACTTTC. This sequence encodes CASSVGRYSGANVLTF. Complete variable domain (other parts from reference TRBV7-2 and TRBJ2-6): GAGVSQSPSNKVTEKGKDVELRCDPISGHTALYWYRQSLGQGLEFLIYFQGNSAPDKSGLPSDRFSAERTGGSVSTLTIQRTQQEDSAVYLCASSVGRYSGANVLTFGAGSRLTVL.

The V and J genes are TRBV6-2 or TRBV6-3 and TRBJ2-5; 7 bases map to TRBD1. This CDR3 is built from 14 residues. V shed 4 bases and J 7 bases; nucleotides not matched to a gene: 9. Germline V gene lookup returns CDR1 MNHEY and CDR2 SVGEGT. The DNA of the CDR3 is TGTGCCAGCAGTTTCAGACAGGGTGGTGGGACCCAGTACTTC. Its translation is CASSFRQGGGTQYF.

The chain has TRBV21-1 and TRBJ2-2; no DNA check was done on the table's D call, TRBD1. TRBV21-1 is listed as a pseudogene. This CDR3 is 15 amino acids long. CDR3 DNA sequence: TGTGCCAGCAGCAAAGAGGTCCAGGGCTCCCGGGAGCTGTTTTTT. Translated: CASSKEVQGSRELFF.

The chain joins TRBV4-3 to TRBJ2-3; D uncertain. The germline V and J ends were trimmed by 1 base and 2 bases, with 10 bases remaining between them. CDR1 and CDR2 from the germline V gene are LGHNA and YSLEER. There are 15 residues in the CDR3. The CDR3: CASSQGGDNTDTQYF. DNA of the CDR3: TGCGCCAGCAGCCAAGGAGGAGATAACACAGATACGCAGTATTTT.

The table lists this clonotype with a few counts. The J gene is TRBJ2-7, the V gene TRBV27, with TRBD2 as a possible D gene (6 bases). This CDR3 spans 14 amino acids. Trimming stripped 7 bases from V and 0 bases from J, with 13 bases between. Germline CDR1 is MNHEY and CDR2 is SMNVEV (reference sequence). CDR3 sequence: CASKGAGSSYEQYF. As DNA, the CDR3 is TGTGCCAGCAAGGGAGCGGGTAGCTCCTACGAGCAGTACTTC.

V usage is TRBV20-1 and J usage is TRBJ2-7; D gene unclear. The CDR3 covers 12 residues. Germline V gives CDR1 DFQATT, CDR2 SNEGSKA (reference sequence). Deletions cut 6 bases from V and 3 bases from J, with 12 bases between. CDR3 DNA sequence: TGCAGTGCCCGACCGACCCGCTACGAGCAGTACTTC. This codes for CSARPTRYEQYF.

In its sample, this clonotype was seen many times. This rearrangement joins TRBV10-3 to TRBJ2-1; 13 bases align to TRBD2. The CDR3 has 19 amino acids. The trim removed 3 bases at V and 2 bases at J, leaving 10 bases unmatched. Germline CDR1 ENHRY, CDR2 SYGVKD. The CDR3 bases are TGTGCCATCAGTGATACACTAGCGGGAGGGCCTGGGGCCTACAATGAGCAGTTCTTC. Its translation is CAISDTLAGGPGAYNEQFF.